Each of the 13 T cell receptor beta chains below was sequenced from the same sample in a study of shared clonotypes between healthy human individuals (dated by TCRdb to 2018 to 2021). Library preparation used the immunoSEQ multiplex PCR assay. The source is immuneACCESS, and TCRdb retained only in-frame sequences with V and J called. Part of the clones is not carried over; for the studies checked, unresolved V genes explain less than half of this, and the remainder is unexplained. The sample yields millions of clones; about 92% were counted once. The ten largest make up 1.5% to 2% of the sample. CD8 naive samples were obtained by positive selection for CCR7 among CD45RO-negative cells, yielding a CD45RA+CCR7+ population from which TemRA cells were excluded. The material sequenced was naive CD8+ T cells from PBMCs. The cell subset or site label for this specimen denotes: CD45RA+CCR7+. All receptors derive from a man between 18 and 29 years old in good health. Some clones in this sample may be carry-over from other donors' samples.

This chain uses TRBV5-4 with TRBJ2-1; 8 bases are shared with TRBD2. The germline V gene encodes CDR1 SGHNT and CDR2 YYREEE (reference sequence). The CDR3 covers 16 residues. The V segment lost 0 bases and the J segment 4 bases; nucleotides outside the gene matches: 6. The CDR3 loop is CASSLAIGLAYNEQFF. CDR3 nucleotide sequence: TGTGCCAGCAGCTTGGCCATAGGACTAGCATACAATGAGCAGTTCTTC.

This clone was seen a single time. The rearrangement joins TRBV30 to TRBJ2-7; 7 positions match TRBD1. In germline, CDR1 is GTSNPN, CDR2 SVGIG (reference sequence). Trimming removed 3 bases from V and 3 bases from J; junction bases left unmatched: 8. The CDR3 is made up of 14 amino acids. This CDR3 reads CAWSLGAGGYEQYF. CDR3 nucleotides: TGTGCCTGGAGCCTAGGGGCAGGGGGCTACGAGCAGTACTTC.

The chain uses TRBV15 and TRBJ2-3, with 8 nucleotides matching TRBD2. The CDR3 sequence is 15 residues long. Unmatched junction bases numbered 11, after V lost 7 bases and J lost 5 bases. Germline CDR1 and CDR2: LNHNV and YYDKDF (reference sequence). The CDR3 DNA reads TGTGCCACCACCGGCCCGGGGGGGCAGGGAGATACGCAGTATTTT. It encodes CATTGPGGQGDTQYF.

This clone was detected only a few times. The V call is TRBV6-1, the J call TRBJ2-2; 11 bases align to TRBD1. Trimming at V came to 4 bases and at J to 3 bases, leaving 4 bases not matched to a gene. CDR1 is MNHNS, CDR2 SASEGT, per germline. The CDR3 is 16 amino acids. CDR3 bases: TGTGCCAGCAGTGCTAGGACAGGGGGCGACACCGGGGAGCTGTTTTTT. Amino acids: CASSARTGGDTGELFF.

The chain recombines TRBV7-2 with TRBJ2-7, with D perhaps matching TRBD1 or TRBD2 (5 bases each). V was shortened by 3 bases and J by 3 bases, with 12 bases between the two germline ends. The germline V gene has CDR1 SGHTA and CDR2 FQGNSA. CDR3 size: 14 residues. CDR3 coding DNA: TGTGCCAGCAGCTTCGGATATGGGGGCTACGAGCAGTACTTC. Translation: CASSFGYGGYEQYF.

The genes are TRBV2 and TRBJ2-5; 11 nucleotides align to TRBD2. V trimming: 6 bases; J trimming: 2 bases; junction bases outside the gene matches: 5. The CDR3 spans 15 residues. Germline values: CDR1 SNHLY, CDR2 FYNNEI. The CDR3 protein is CASRVGLAVQETQYF. In DNA form, the CDR3 reads TGTGCCAGCAGGGTGGGACTAGCGGTTCAAGAGACCCAGTACTTC.

The chain is built from TRBV23-1 and TRBJ2-7; possible D gene TRBD2, 5 bases. TRBV23-1 is annotated as an ORF whose role is uncertain. The CDR3 is 17 residues long. The ends were cut back, 0 bases at V and 7 bases at J, with 22 bases in the middle. This CDR3 reads CASSQSEMEVAPYEQYF. The DNA for the CDR3 is TGCGCCAGCAGTCAATCGGAGATGGAGGTAGCTCCTTATGAGCAGTACTTC.

This sequence joins TRBV7-8 and TRBJ2-1, with unresolved D. Germline V CDR1 and CDR2: SGHVS, FQNEAQ. This CDR3 is 11 amino acids long. With 5 bases removed from V and 2 bases from J, the gap between germline ends came to 1 base. The CDR3 loop is CASSTYNEQFF. In nucleotides, the CDR3 is TGTGCCAGCAGCACCTACAATGAGCAGTTCTTC.

The genes are TRBV25-1 and TRBJ2-1; 9 bases map to TRBD1. The V segment lost 4 bases and the J segment 8 bases; nucleotides outside the gene matches: 12. The CDR3 has 16 residues. Germline CDR1 and CDR2: MGHDK and SYGVNS. The CDR3 DNA follows: TGTGCCAGCAGTGCCTCCGGGACAGGGACCCCCGATGAGCAGTTCTTC. Its protein product is CASSASGTGTPDEQFF.

The rearrangement joins TRBV7-9 to TRBJ2-7; D may correspond to TRBD1 or TRBD2 (5 bases each). Trimming left V 7 bases short and J 4 bases short, with 17 bases between. CDR3 size: 14 residues. The V gene's germline CDR1 is SEHNR and CDR2 FQNEAQ (reference sequence). In nucleotides, the CDR3 is TGTGCCAGCACCGGGACCTCGACGACTTACGAGCAGTACTTC. Its translation is CASTGTSTTYEQYF. Drawing the rest from reference TRBV7-9 and TRBJ2-7, the complete variable domain is DTGVSQNPRHKITKRGQNVTFRCDPISEHNRLYWYRQTLGQGPEFLTYFQNEAQLEKSRLLSDRFSAERPKGSFSTLEIQRTEQGDSAMYLCASTGTSTTYEQYFGPGTRLTVT.

The CDR3 is CASSTGGMNTEAFF. The CDR3 DNA is TGTGCCAGTAGCACCGGAGGCATGAACACTGAAGCTTTCTTT. The V call is TRBV19, the J call TRBJ1-1; D uncertain. V was trimmed by 6 bases and J by 0 bases, leaving 11 bases between them. Germline CDR1 and CDR2: LNHDA and SQIVND (reference sequence). CDR3 length: 14 amino acids.

V is TRBV28 and J is TRBJ1-3, with TRBD1 identical over 11 bases. CDR3 size: 15 residues. The junction had 3 bases not matched to a gene; V was cut back by 4 bases and J by 4 bases. Germline V gives CDR1 MDHEN, CDR2 SYDVKM. CDR3 DNA sequence: TGTGCCAGCAGTTCGGACAGGGGGCCGGGAAACACCATATATTTT. This gives the protein CASSSDRGPGNTIYF.

The chain uses TRBV9 and TRBJ2-1, with unresolved D. The length of the CDR3 is 14 residues. Trimming took off 4 bases at V and 9 bases at J, with 17 bases between the two ends. Germline V CDR1 and CDR2: SGDLS, YYNGEE. The DNA of the CDR3 is TGTGCCAGCAGCCCGACGGGCTTCTTCGGTGAGCAGTTCTTC. Amino acid sequence: CASSPTGFFGEQFF.